This TCR beta chain stems from a study of cytomegalovirus exposure and HLA in healthy donors. To note about this clone: What it recognizes is unknown.

The donors were members of the approximately 110-subject validation cohort (separate from the roughly 700-subject first cohort). Overall study findings and caveats: Cytomegalovirus association was listed for approximately 160 TCR beta chains. A few CMV-associated chains proved CMV antigen-specific in vitro.

Trimming at V came to 1 base and at J to 0 bases, leaving 9 bases not matched to a gene. Germline V gives CDR1 SGHVS, CDR2 FQNEAQ. The CDR3 is 19 residues long. The assay was immunoSEQ multiplex PCR, and TCRdb's table has in-frame clones only and misses some. In the table there are under 400,000 clones, approximately 91% of which are singletons. The source material was PBMCs. This clonotype was obtained from a man aged 25 to 40 in good health and CMV-seronegative. The chain combines TRBV7-8 with TRBJ2-6; TRBD2 aligns across 7 bases. CDR3 nucleotides: TGTGCCAGCAGCTTAGAAGAAGCGGGGTTTAGCTCTGGGGCCAACGTCCTGACTTTC. Translation gives CASSLEEAGFSSGANVLTF.